A single T cell receptor beta chain is shown here with its context. As yet, its antigen is unknown. As handled by the study authors: Filtering was not the same, since immunoSEQ gave junction-only sequences without quality scores. Assay used: immunoSEQ multiplex PCR; TCRdb lists only in-frame clones, some missing. The D gene and trimming were derived from the DNA, and the V and J assignments and clone size from that table. The sample includes 2 million to 3 million clones, roughly 93% of them seen just once. The germline CDR1 and CDR2 sequences are LGHNA and YNFKEQ. Trimming removed 1 base from V and 3 bases from J, with 8 bases in between. This CDR3 is built from 14 residues. This specimen comes from a study of shared clonotypes between healthy human individuals. Study at large: CD4 naive and memory got three plates each, CD8 naive two, CD8 memory one. General observations from the study: Among four donors, approximately 5% of naive CD4 clonotypes were found in common. There were few donors, and this limited the genetic and exposure-history diversity represented.

The TCR comes from a man aged 18 to 29 in good health. Some clones in this sample may be carry-over from other donors' samples. V gene TRBV4-2 combines with J gene TRBJ2-3; a possible D gene is TRBD2 (6 bases). The source material was naive CD4+ T cells from PBMCs. Subset noted: CD45RA+ positively selected. CDR3 DNA: TGTGCCAGCAGCCAAGCTAGCGCGACAGATACGCAGTATTTT. This codes for CASSQASATDTQYF.